This is a list of T cell receptor beta chains from one sample in a study of vaccination and CD4 T cells after COVID-19. The antigens these receptors bind are not known. TCRdb re-called the PCR reads through MiXCR, storing one row per CDR3 protein. The sample lists 10,000 or so distinct CDR3 sequences, approximately 71% occurring once. The sequencing input was CD4+ T cells from blood, cultured in vitro. The receptor source for this set is a human donor who had recovered from COVID-19. Each CDR3 is given with its conserved first and last residue.

V: TRBV20-1; CDR3: CSARDGTLAKNIQYF
V: TRBV6-1; CDR3: CASSGDYGYTF
V: TRBV19; CDR3: CASSFTGTVRDIQYF
V: TRBV19; CDR3: CASSGGQGNYGYTF
V: TRBV6-1; CDR3: CASSEYGGMYNSPLHF
V: TRBV12-3/TRBV12-4; CDR3: CASSSWVRTEAFF
V: TRBV7-9; CDR3: CASSSFGKGRTDTQYF
V: TRBV20-1; CDR3: CSARSRHGPGGTDTQYF
V: TRBV6-2/TRBV6-3; CDR3: CASSWEGAGTGELFF
V: TRBV28; CDR3: CASSRSSTGNTEAFF
V: TRBV20-1; CDR3: CSARVGFEDSISGNTIYF
V: TRBV7-3; CDR3: CASSPISPGMRGYTF
V: TRBV5-1; CDR3: CASGLGSQDTQYF
V: TRBV6-5; CDR3: CASSSRLHSGNTIYF
V: TRBV6-2/TRBV6-3; CDR3: CASSRTGGSFYGYTF
V: TRBV20-1; CDR3: CSASTGGLTF
V: TRBV27; CDR3: CASSRGGVYNEQFF
V: TRBV5-8; CDR3: CASSPRDKNTEAFF
V: TRBV6-5; CDR3: CASSYSNENTEAFF
V: TRBV7-8; CDR3: CASSLDRAATNEKLFF
V: TRBV12-3/TRBV12-4; CDR3: CASRPGGPSYEQYF
V: TRBV7-9; CDR3: CASSFGQGVTKAFF
V: TRBV6-2/TRBV6-3; CDR3: CASSSPGRIMNTEAFF
V: TRBV12-3/TRBV12-4; CDR3: CASKRPGTGSYNEQFF
V: TRBV18; CDR3: CASSPRAGAGTEAFF
V: TRBV12-3/TRBV12-4; CDR3: CASSFSQGTEQFF
V: TRBV10-3; CDR3: CAISESAGGYGYTF
V: TRBV18; CDR3: CASSPRTGGDGYTF
V: TRBV6-1; CDR3: CASKGTGNTEAFF
V: TRBV6-1; CDR3: CASSYTGGNQPQHF
V: TRBV7-9; CDR3: CASRYQNGQVRSGNTIYF
V: TRBV27; CDR3: CASRTGSSGSYEQYF
V: TRBV19; CDR3: CASRDTYYEQYF
V: TRBV14; CDR3: CASSQGVLISYEQYF
V: TRBV5-5; CDR3: CASSLGLVAYEQYF
V: TRBV2; CDR3: CASSDGGLGNQPQHF
V: TRBV6-5; CDR3: CASSYSRLRLQHSSNQPQHF
V: TRBV19; CDR3: CASSIDGGLSEAFF
V: TRBV19; CDR3: CASGRQANYGYTF
V: TRBV19; CDR3: CASSMWGAGQETQYF
V: TRBV14; CDR3: CASSRSDPGELFF
V: TRBV6-1; CDR3: CASSEVGRQLYGYTF
V: TRBV12-3/TRBV12-4; CDR3: CASSTGGGYGYTF
V: TRBV2; CDR3: CASSYKTEAFF
V: TRBV6-1; CDR3: CASRQGGAVNTEAFF
V: TRBV10-3; CDR3: CAISEMTVGGYTF
V: TRBV7-3; CDR3: CASSFQGSGANVLTF
V: TRBV28; CDR3: CASSLPGSGNTIYF
V: TRBV6-1; CDR3: CAIPLGTSMSADTQYF
V: TRBV20-1; CDR3: CSARVGWGNQPQHF
V: TRBV5-1; CDR3: CASSLDRVTEAFF
V: TRBV2; CDR3: CASSEAREGYEQYF
V: TRBV24-1; CDR3: CATGDLTDNYGYTF
V: TRBV10-3; CDR3: CAIREAANTEAFF
V: TRBV12-2; CDR3: CASRLALPIEKGFSNYGYTF
V: TRBV20-1; CDR3: CSARTGLGAGGNGYTF
V: TRBV12-3/TRBV12-4; CDR3: CASSPLKTEAFF
V: TRBV24-1; CDR3: CATSSSAPNTEAFF
V: TRBV6-4; CDR3: CASRMDRITDTQYF